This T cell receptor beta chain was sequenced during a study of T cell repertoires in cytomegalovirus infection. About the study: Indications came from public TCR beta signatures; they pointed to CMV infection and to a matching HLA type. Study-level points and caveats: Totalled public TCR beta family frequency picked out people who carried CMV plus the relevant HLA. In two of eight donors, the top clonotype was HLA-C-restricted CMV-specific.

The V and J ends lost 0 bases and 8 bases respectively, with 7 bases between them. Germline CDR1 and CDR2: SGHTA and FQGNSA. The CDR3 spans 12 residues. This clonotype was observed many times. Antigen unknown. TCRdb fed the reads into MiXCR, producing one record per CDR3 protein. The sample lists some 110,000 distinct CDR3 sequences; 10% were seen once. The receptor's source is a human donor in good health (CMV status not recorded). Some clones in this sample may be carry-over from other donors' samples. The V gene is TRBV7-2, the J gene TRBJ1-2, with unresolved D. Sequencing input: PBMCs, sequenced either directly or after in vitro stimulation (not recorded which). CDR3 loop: CASSLAGVGYTF. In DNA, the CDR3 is TGTGCCAGCAGCTTAGCTGGGGTAGGCTACACCTTC. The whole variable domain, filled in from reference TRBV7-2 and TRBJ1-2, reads GAGVSQSPSNKVTEKGKDVELRCDPISGHTALYWYRQSLGQGLEFLIYFQGNSAPDKSGLPSDRFSAERTGGSVSTLTIQRTQQEDSAVYLCASSLAGVGYTFGSGTRLTVV.